What follows are 22 T cell receptor beta chains derived from one specimen sequenced in a study of blood T cell repertoires in COVID-19. Only in-frame clones appear in the TCRdb table, and some are missing; sequencing was by immunoSEQ multiplex PCR. The table has 300,000 or so clones, roughly 89% seen once. The sequenced sample consisted of PBMCs or T cells enriched from blood (not recorded which). The receptors shown here come from a woman between 50 and 59 years old who had been exposed to COVID-19.

This clone was recorded only once. This chain links TRBV19 with TRBJ2-3, with 9 bases identical to TRBD2. This CDR3 is built from 14 residues. Germline V gives CDR1 LNHDA, CDR2 SQIVND (reference sequence). The ends lost 8 bases at V and 3 bases at J; junction bases unmatched: 6. CDR3 coding DNA: TGTGCCAGTCGGGCTAGCGGGGATACAGATACGCAGTATTTT. Its protein is CASRASGDTDTQYF.

This clone was seen a single time. The rearrangement joins TRBV18 to TRBJ2-1; TRBD1 matches at 8 bases. Germline V gene sequence: CDR1 KGHSH, CDR2 LQKENI. With V trimmed by 1 base and J by 7 bases, 3 bases remained unmatched. The CDR3 runs to 14 residues. The DNA of the CDR3 is TGTGCCAGCTCACCACGGACAGGGCCGAATGAGCAGTTCTTC. Its translation: CASSPRTGPNEQFF.

The gene calls are TRBV24-1 and TRBJ1-5; D may be TRBD1 (6 bases). Trimming left V 7 bases short and J 3 bases short, with 9 bases between. This CDR3 has 13 residues. CDR1 and CDR2 from the germline V gene are KGHDR and SFDVKD. The CDR3 reads CATRGAANQPQHF. The CDR3 region has the DNA TGTGCCACCAGGGGGGCCGCCAATCAGCCCCAGCATTTT.

The J gene is TRBJ1-2, the V gene TRBV6-5; 12 bases agree with TRBD1. The CDR3 runs to 15 residues. V lost 6 bases to trimming and J lost 5 bases; unmatched junction nucleotides: 7. Looked up from germline, CDR1 is MNHEY and CDR2 is SVGAGI. The CDR3 region is CASRIPGQGAYGYTF. DNA for the CDR3: TGTGCCAGCAGGATCCCGGGACAGGGGGCTTATGGCTACACCTTC.

This sequence joins TRBV30 and TRBJ1-4; 7 nucleotides line up with TRBD1. Germline loops: CDR1 GTSNPN, CDR2 SVGIG (reference sequence). The CDR3 spans 15 residues. The junction had 9 bases not matched to a gene; V was cut back by 0 bases and J by 8 bases. CDR3 residues: CAWSVITGVGEKLFF. Written as DNA, the CDR3 is TGTGCCTGGAGTGTAATAACAGGGGTTGGGGAAAAACTGTTTTTT.

The chain combines TRBV5-1 with TRBJ1-2, with 8 bases lining up with TRBD1. The CDR3 covers 18 residues. Trimming cost V 4 bases and J 8 bases; bases outside gene matches: 22. Germline CDR1 SGHRS, CDR2 YFSETQ. The CDR3 sequence: CASSDPRWGGQGTTGYTF. The CDR3 region has the DNA TGCGCCAGCAGCGACCCAAGATGGGGAGGACAGGGTACGACCGGCTACACCTTC.

CDR3 in amino acids: CASSAPTKETQYF. Here the CDR3 DNA reads TGCGCCAGCAGCGCCCCCACAAAAGAGACCCAGTACTTC. The chain uses TRBV4-1 and TRBJ2-5; no clear D. The CDR3 length is 13 residues. V lost 5 bases and J 3 bases, leaving 10 bases between the germline ends. From germline, CDR1 is MGHRA and CDR2 YSYEKL.

The genes are TRBV28 and TRBJ2-5; D is possibly TRBD2 (6 bases). V lost 7 bases and J lost 0, with 18 bases in between. Germline CDR1 MDHEN, CDR2 SYDVKM. The CDR3 contains 16 residues. Written as DNA, the CDR3 is TGTGCCAGCATACCGGGCGACCGGGACTACCAAGAGACCCAGTACTTC. It codes for CASIPGDRDYQETQYF.

This chain joins TRBV12-3 or TRBV12-4 and TRBJ2-5; a weak D match, TRBD1 (5 bases). CDR3 length equals 11 residues. Trimming removed 5 bases from V and 10 bases from J, with 11 bases in between. The CDR3 region has the DNA TGTGCCAGCAGTCCAGGGTGGGGCCAGTACTTC. Protein product: CASSPGWGQYF.

The chain combines TRBV4-1 with TRBJ1-6; 8 bases are shared with TRBD1. The V and J ends lost 0 bases and 7 bases, in that order; junction bases with no gene match: 5. The CDR3 has 16 amino acids. Germline CDR1 reads MGHRA; CDR2 reads YSYEKL. The CDR3 coding sequence is TGCGCCAGCAGCCAAGATTTTCGGACAGGGAATTCACCCCTCCACTTT. This encodes CASSQDFRTGNSPLHF.

This rearrangement joins TRBV2 to TRBJ2-7; D gene ambiguous. Between the trimmed V and J ends, which lost 3 bases and 3 bases, there was a span of 12 bases. The CDR3 loop spans 14 amino acids. The germline gives CDR1 SNHLY, CDR2 FYNNEI. The CDR3 DNA follows: TGTGCCAGCAGTGACAGCGAAGTCTTCTACGAGCAGTACTTC. Translation: CASSDSEVFYEQYF.

The CDR3, as DNA: TGCAGTGCTAGTCGGGGGGCCTACACAGATACGCAGTATTTT. Amino acid sequence: CSASRGAYTDTQYF. The chain carries TRBV20-1 and TRBJ2-3; D possibly corresponds to TRBD2 (7 bases). The germline V gene has CDR1 DFQATT and CDR2 SNEGSKA (reference sequence). The V and J ends lost 3 bases and 2 bases respectively, with 12 bases between them. This CDR3 has 14 amino acids.

DNA of the CDR3: TGCGCCAGCAGCTTACAGGGGGCCTCGAACACTGAAGCTTTCTTT. As protein: CASSLQGASNTEAFF. This chain uses TRBV5-1 with TRBJ1-1; 9 nucleotides agree with TRBD1. The trim removed 2 bases at V and 1 base at J, leaving 3 bases unmatched. The CDR3 length is 15 residues. The germline gives CDR1 SGHRS, CDR2 YFSETQ.

The genes are TRBV28 and TRBJ2-2, with D possibly TRBD1 on 6 matching bases. The CDR3 runs to 15 residues. Trimming left V 3 bases short and J 4 bases short, with 12 bases between. In germline, CDR1 is MDHEN, CDR2 SYDVKM. DNA of the CDR3: TGTGCCAGCAGTTTTTTACAGGGTCGCACCGGGGAGCTGTTTTTT. It specifies CASSFLQGRTGELFF.

This clone was counted once. V gene TRBV29-1 combines with J gene TRBJ1-5; 7 nucleotides line up with TRBD1. After removal of 4 bases from V and 4 bases from J, the junction contained 4 bases not matched to a gene. Germline CDR1 is SQVTM and CDR2 is ANQGSEA. The CDR3 sequence is 13 residues long. CDR3 DNA: TGCAGCGTTGCCACGGGACAGAATCAGCCCCAGCATTTT. This translates into CSVATGQNQPQHF.

The chain couples TRBV7-8 to TRBJ1-3, with 10 bases lining up with TRBD1. Looked up from germline, CDR1 is SGHVS and CDR2 is FQNEAQ. This CDR3 region has 16 residues. With 3 bases clipped from V and 3 bases from J, the junction kept 5 bases outside the gene matches. The DNA for the CDR3 is TGTGCCAGCAGCTTGATGACAGGGGGCGATGGAAACACCATATATTTT. Its translation: CASSLMTGGDGNTIYF.

The chain joins TRBV5-1 to TRBJ2-5; possibly TRBD1 for D (6 bases). The length of the CDR3 is 13 residues. CDR1 SGHRS and CDR2 YFSETQ come from the germline V gene. Trimming stripped 8 bases from V and 6 bases from J, with 17 bases between. CDR3 bases: TGCGCCAGTACCCAGGGGATCACAAAGACCCAGTACTTC. Translating it yields CASTQGITKTQYF.

The chain combines TRBV6-5 with TRBJ1-2; TRBD1 matches at 7 bases. This CDR3 has 14 residues. Germline V gene lookup returns CDR1 MNHEY and CDR2 SVGAGI. With V trimmed by 4 bases and J by 3 bases, 5 bases remained unmatched. CDR3: CASSSGTVYYGYTF. CDR3 nucleotides: TGTGCCAGCAGTTCCGGGACAGTTTACTATGGCTACACCTTC.

The chain carries TRBV15 and TRBJ2-6, with 8 bases lining up with TRBD1. Germline trimming cut 6 bases from V and 0 bases from J; bases unmatched to any gene: 4. Germline-derived CDR1 and CDR2 are LNHNV and YYDKDF (reference sequence). This CDR3 region has 16 residues. The CDR3 reads CATRGTGGSGANVLTF. The CDR3 DNA reads TGTGCCACCAGGGGCACAGGGGGCTCTGGGGCCAACGTCCTGACTTTC.

The gene calls are TRBV19 and TRBJ1-4; tentatively, D is TRBD1 (5 bases). There are 16 residues in the CDR3. With 6 bases removed from V and 0 bases from J, the gap between germline ends came to 14 bases. Germline V CDR1 and CDR2: LNHDA, SQIVND (reference sequence). The CDR3 DNA follows: TGTGCCAGTAGGGCCAGGGCCCTTACAACTAATGAAAAACTGTTTTTT. Amino acids: CASRARALTTNEKLFF.

This clone was recorded a few times. This chain links TRBV27 with TRBJ2-7, with 8 bases matching TRBD1. This CDR3 has 14 residues. The germline gives CDR1 MNHEY, CDR2 SMNVEV (reference sequence). V was clipped by 4 bases and J by 4 bases; unmatched bases: 6. CDR3 DNA sequence: TGTGCCAGCAGTTCCGCCAGGACAGGGTACGAGCAGTACTTC. Amino acids: CASSSARTGYEQYF.

Only one count was recorded for this clone. The chain's CDR3 is CASSHSGQLWDSPLHF. In nucleotides, the CDR3 is TGTGCCAGCAGCCATTCGGGACAGCTATGGGATTCACCCCTCCACTTT. This chain connects TRBV5-6 to TRBJ1-6; 7 bases line up with TRBD1. In germline, CDR1 is SGHDT, CDR2 YYEEEE. The V and J ends lost 4 bases and 8 bases, in that order; junction bases with no gene match: 12. The CDR3 runs to 16 residues.